The clone carrying this T cell receptor (beta chain) was seen a few times. Its antigen is undetermined. The data were taken from a study of cytomegalovirus exposure and HLA in healthy donors. Broader study findings: High specificity and sensitivity for cytomegalovirus status were reported for the classifier.

Primers for the PCR totalled 60 Vbeta and 13 Jbeta. The repertoire was sequenced with immunoSEQ multiplex PCR; TCRdb's copy has only in-frame clones and lacks some. Here the sample spans roughly 120,000 clones, around three quarters being singletons. V lost 4 bases, J lost 0 bases, and 15 bases stayed unmatched. The CDR3 covers 19 residues. The germline V gene encodes CDR1 SGHDT and CDR2 YYEEEE. The sequence derives from a male donor in good health and CMV-seronegative. Sequences were obtained from PBMCs. The rearrangement joins TRBV5-6 to TRBJ2-1, with 8 bases identical to TRBD2. CDR3 sequence (DNA): TGTGCCAGCAGCCCGCTTCGAGGGGCGGGGGGTAGCTCCTACAATGAGCAGTTCTTC. Translation gives CASSPLRGAGGSSYNEQFF.